The clone carrying this T cell receptor (beta chain) came up many times. This entry is derived from a study of T-cell reconstitution after alpha-beta-depleted transplantation in children. Unique molecular identifiers were incorporated during preparation of the TCRbeta library. Using its own MiXCR run on the PCR reads, TCRdb lists one record per CDR3 protein. The table has some 640,000 distinct CDR3 sequences, 15% to 20% seen once. Material: PBMCs from the stem cell graft donor, obtained from the stem cell graft. The TCR sequence derives from a human donor who donated a stem cell graft to a child with acute myeloid leukemia.

The chain's CDR3 is CASSLFSTGPKAFF. CDR3 DNA: TGTGCCAGCAGTTTATTTTCGACGGGACCCAAAGCTTTCTTT. This chain connects TRBV12-3 or TRBV12-4 to TRBJ1-1, with D possibly matching TRBD1 (5 bases). This CDR3 contains 14 residues. Trimming pared 2 bases from V and 9 bases from J, leaving 16 bases between.